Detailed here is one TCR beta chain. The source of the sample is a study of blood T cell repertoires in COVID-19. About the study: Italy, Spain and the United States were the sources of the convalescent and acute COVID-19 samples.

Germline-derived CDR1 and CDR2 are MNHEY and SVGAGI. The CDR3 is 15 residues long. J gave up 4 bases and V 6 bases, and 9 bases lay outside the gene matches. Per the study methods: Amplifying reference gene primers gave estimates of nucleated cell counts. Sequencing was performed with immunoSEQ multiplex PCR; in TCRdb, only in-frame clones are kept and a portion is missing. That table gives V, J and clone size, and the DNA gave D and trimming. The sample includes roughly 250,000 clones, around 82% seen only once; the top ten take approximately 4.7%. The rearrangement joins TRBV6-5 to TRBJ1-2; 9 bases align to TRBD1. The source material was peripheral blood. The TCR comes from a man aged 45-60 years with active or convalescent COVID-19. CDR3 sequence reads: CASRDGDRVSYGYTF. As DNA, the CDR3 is TGTGCCAGCAGGGATGGGGACAGGGTGAGCTATGGCTACACCTTC.